This T cell receptor beta chain was found in a study of cytomegalovirus exposure and HLA in healthy donors. Background on the study: About four fifths of 350 to 400 genotyped donors fell in the Caucasian-associated ancestry cluster. Study-level results: There were several of the most significant clusters that appeared linked to common viral pathogens in a later analysis. It was reportedly the case that the classifier diagnosed cytomegalovirus status with high specificity and sensitivity.

This clone appeared once. What it binds is unknown. PCR primers comprised 60 Vbeta and 13 Jbeta primers. In the original workflow: Approximately 83 million unique TCR beta chains, some 9.9 million shared, were counted in a later analysis. Generated by immunoSEQ multiplex PCR, the TCRdb table keeps only in-frame clones and is missing some. V and J calls and clone size are given by that table; D and trimming were obtained from the DNA. This sample has about 190,000 clones; roughly 87% occur once, and the top ten carry about 1%. The source material was PBMCs. The origin of this receptor is a boy aged 2 to 10 in good health and CMV-seronegative.

CDR3 DNA sequence: TGTGCCAGCAGCTTGAGGACTAGCACCTCCTACGAGCAGTACTTC. This codes for CASSLRTSTSYEQYF. The gene calls are TRBV13 and TRBJ2-7, with 8 bases that match TRBD2. CDR1 is PRHDT and CDR2 is FYEKMQ in the germline V gene (reference sequence). V lost 3 bases and J lost 0; bases outside the gene matches: 4. The CDR3 sequence is 15 residues long.